This is a list of T cell receptor beta chains from one sample in a study of cytomegalovirus exposure and HLA in healthy donors. Measured with immunoSEQ multiplex PCR; TCRdb has only the in-frame clones, and not every one. There are roughly 99,000 clones in the sample; over 75% occur only once, and roughly 3.9% lies in the top ten. The specimen was PBMCs. These receptors all stem from a male donor in good health and CMV-seronegative. The CDR3 runs from the conserved cysteine through the conserved F or W. The D gene is left open where the match is weak. Clone size is stated in some rows and not others, as once, few, many or a class when expanded.

d_call | clone_size | j_call | v_call | cdr3_aa | cdr3_nt
. | . | TRBJ2-3 | TRBV7-9 | CASSQRGSGAQADTQYF | TGTGCCAGCAGTCAAAGGGGGTCAGGGGCTCAGGCAGATACGCAGTATTTT
TRBD1 | . | TRBJ1-2 | TRBV27 | CASKSIGTAYGYTF | TGTGCCAGCAAAAGTATCGGGACAGCTTATGGCTACACCTTC
TRBD2 | . | TRBJ2-7 | TRBV7-6 | CASSNPGAGGPYEQYF | TGTGCCAGCAGCAACCCGGGAGCGGGAGGGCCCTACGAGCAGTACTTC
. | . | TRBJ1-5 | TRBV13 | CASSPGQRNQPQHF | TGTGCCAGCAGCCCCGGACAGAGAAATCAGCCCCAGCATTTT
TRBD2 | . | TRBJ2-1 | TRBV6-1 | CASIPSGSYNEQFF | TGTGCCAGCATCCCTAGCGGCTCCTACAATGAGCAGTTCTTC
. | . | TRBJ2-7 | TRBV27 | CASSLVQGPSYEQYF | TGTGCCAGCAGTTTGGTTCAGGGCCCGTCCTACGAGCAGTACTTC
TRBD1 | . | TRBJ2-5 | TRBV19 | CASSRDRGKETQYF | TGTGCCAGTAGTAGGGACAGGGGAAAAGAGACCCAGTACTTC
. | . | TRBJ2-3 | TRBV19 | CASSIDLGADTQYF | TGTGCCAGTAGTATAGATCTTGGGGCGGATACGCAGTATTTT
. | few | TRBJ2-7 | TRBV7-8 | CASSRITLEPYEQYF | TGTGCCAGCAGCCGAATTACGTTGGAGCCCTACGAGCAGTACTTC
TRBD1 | . | TRBJ2-1 | TRBV7-9 | CASSSMDRGGNEQFF | TGTGCCAGCAGCTCAATGGACAGGGGGGGAAATGAGCAGTTCTTC
TRBD2 | . | TRBJ2-7 | TRBV27 | CASSLYGGGSYEQYF | TGTGCCAGCAGTTTATATGGGGGGGGGTCCTACGAGCAGTACTTC
. | few | TRBJ2-3 | TRBV5-1 | CASSLRPGGLSTDTQYF | TGCGCCAGCAGCCTTCGTCCTGGCGGACTTAGCACAGATACGCAGTATTTT
TRBD2 | . | TRBJ2-1 | TRBV15 | CATSLTSGSADNEQFF | TGTGCCACCAGCTTGACTAGCGGGAGTGCCGACAATGAGCAGTTCTTC
. | . | TRBJ2-7 | TRBV10-3 | CAISESTSGDLYEQYF | TGTGCCATCAGTGAGTCGACGAGCGGAGACCTCTACGAGCAGTACTTC
. | . | TRBJ2-5 | TRBV19 | CASSRVGGGLQETQYF | TGTGCCAGTAGTAGGGTTGGGGGCGGACTCCAAGAGACCCAGTACTTC
TRBD2 | few | TRBJ2-3 | TRBV29-1 | CSGETSGRATDTQYF | TGCAGCGGGGAGACTAGCGGGAGGGCCACAGATACGCAGTATTTT
TRBD2 | . | TRBJ2-5 | TRBV7-9 | CASTPTSGSEETQYF | TGTGCCAGCACCCCGACTAGCGGGAGCGAGGAGACCCAGTACTTC
. | . | TRBJ2-1 | TRBV5-1 | CASSPNSNEQFF | TGCGCCAGCAGCCCCAACAGTAATGAGCAGTTCTTC
. | . | TRBJ1-1 | TRBV6-6 | CASTSYTEAFF | TGTGCCAGCACCTCTTACACTGAAGCTTTCTTT
TRBD1 | few | TRBJ1-1 | TRBV7-6 | CASSLGSGQVNTEAFF | TGTGCCAGCAGCTTAGGGTCGGGACAGGTGAACACTGAAGCTTTCTTT
TRBD1 | once | TRBJ1-4 | TRBV10-3 | CAISDRDRGQTNEKLFF | TGTGCCATCAGTGATCGGGACAGGGGGCAAACTAATGAAAAACTGTTTTTT
. | . | TRBJ2-1 | TRBV30 | CAWSPQYNEQFF | TGTGCCTGGAGCCCCCAATACAATGAGCAGTTCTTC
. | once | TRBJ2-1 | TRBV10-2 | CASSEFIYNEQFF | TGCGCCAGCAGTGAATTTATCTACAATGAGCAGTTCTTC
TRBD2 | few | TRBJ2-7 | TRBV6-5 | CASSYSTTSGSHF | TGTGCCAGCAGTTACTCGACTACTAGCGGGAGCCACTTC
. | few | TRBJ1-1 | TRBV5-5 | CASSPSHEAFF | TGTGCCAGCAGCCCATCACATGAAGCTTTCTTT
. | . | TRBJ2-5 | TRBV19 | CASSMTDQETQYF | TGTGCCAGTAGTATGACAGACCAAGAGACCCAGTACTTC
TRBD1 | . | TRBJ2-5 | TRBV30 | CAWSAQLGQGVGREYF | TGTGCCTGGAGCGCCCAGTTGGGACAGGGGGTAGGGAGGGAGTACTTC
. | . | TRBJ1-5 | TRBV19 | CASSIGPTWTVSGNQPQHF | TGTGCCAGTAGTATAGGCCCCACTTGGACAGTGAGTGGCAATCAGCCCCAGCATTTT
. | once | TRBJ2-7 | TRBV18 | CASSPVDSSEQYF | TGTGCCAGCTCACCAGTCGATAGCTCCGAGCAGTACTTC
. | few | TRBJ1-2 | TRBV11-1 | CASSRDSRTEGYTF | TGTGCCAGCAGCAGAGATAGCAGGACTGAGGGCTACACCTTC
TRBD1 | . | TRBJ2-7 | TRBV18 | CASSQGQVDEQYF | TGTGCCAGCTCCCAAGGACAGGTTGACGAGCAGTACTTC
TRBD2 | . | TRBJ2-1 | TRBV7-2 | CASRFRLAGVVNEQFF | TGTGCCAGCAGGTTTAGACTAGCGGGAGTGGTGAATGAGCAGTTCTTC
TRBD1 | . | TRBJ2-7 | TRBV27 | CASSHRQGVSYEQYF | TGTGCCAGCAGTCACAGACAGGGGGTCTCCTACGAGCAGTACTTC
TRBD1 | . | TRBJ1-1 | TRBV6-4 | CASRQGAMNTEAFF | TGTGCCAGCAGACAGGGGGCAATGAACACTGAAGCTTTCTTT
. | . | TRBJ1-5 | TRBV2 | CASSGSWGGNQPQHF | TGTGCCAGCAGTGGGAGTTGGGGGGGCAATCAGCCCCAGCATTTT
. | . | TRBJ1-4 | TRBV7-8 | CASSAARGVKLFF | TGTGCCAGCAGCGCAGCCAGGGGCGTAAAACTGTTTTTT
. | . | TRBJ2-2 | TRBV13 | CASSLGEAGELFF | TGTGCCAGCAGCTTAGGCGAGGCCGGGGAGCTGTTTTTT
TRBD1 | once | TRBJ2-3 | TRBV6-1 | CASSVQGARDTQYF | TGTGCCAGCAGTGTACAGGGGGCAAGGGATACGCAGTATTTT
. | . | TRBJ2-3 | TRBV27 | CASSLSIGGTDTQYF | TGTGCCAGCAGTTTATCCATCGGGGGCACAGATACGCAGTATTTT
. | few | TRBJ1-6 | TRBV27 | CASRLAGSYNSPLHF | TGTGCCAGCCGACTCGCGGGGTCCTATAATTCACCCCTCCACTTT
TRBD2 | . | TRBJ2-1 | TRBV5-1 | CASSFKPGLAAYNEQFF | TGCGCCAGCAGCTTTAAACCGGGACTAGCGGCTTACAATGAGCAGTTCTTC
TRBD2 | few | TRBJ2-1 | TRBV7-6 | CASSTLAGGGTQFF | TGTGCCAGCAGCACCCTAGCGGGAGGAGGAACGCAGTTCTTC
TRBD1 | . | TRBJ1-1 | TRBV30 | CAWSVPNPRTGGTEAFF | TGTGCCTGGAGTGTGCCGAACCCCCGAACAGGGGGCACTGAAGCTTTCTTT
. | . | TRBJ1-5 | TRBV6-1 | CASSDGSNQPQHF | TGTGCCAGCAGTGATGGCAGCAATCAGCCCCAGCATTTT
. | . | TRBJ2-7 | TRBV11-3 | CASSLGPEQYF | TGTGCCAGCAGCTTAGGTCCGGAGCAGTACTTC
TRBD1 | . | TRBJ2-7 | TRBV28 | CASRYGQGALYEQYF | TGTGCCAGCAGGTATGGGCAGGGGGCCTTATACGAGCAGTACTTC
. | . | TRBJ2-3 | TRBV6-5 | CASSAPGLRGDTQYF | TGTGCCAGCAGTGCACCGGGACTTCGGGGAGATACGCAGTATTTT